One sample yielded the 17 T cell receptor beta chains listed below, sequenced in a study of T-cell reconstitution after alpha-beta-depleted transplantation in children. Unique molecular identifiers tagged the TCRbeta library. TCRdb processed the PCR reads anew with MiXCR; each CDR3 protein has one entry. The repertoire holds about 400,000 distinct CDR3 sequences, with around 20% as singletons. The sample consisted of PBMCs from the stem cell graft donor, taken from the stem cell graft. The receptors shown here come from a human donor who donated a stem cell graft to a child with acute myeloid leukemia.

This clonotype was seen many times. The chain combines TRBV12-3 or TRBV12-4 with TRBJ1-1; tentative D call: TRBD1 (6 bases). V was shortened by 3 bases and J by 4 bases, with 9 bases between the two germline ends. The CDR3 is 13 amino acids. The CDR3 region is CASSFQGGTEAFF. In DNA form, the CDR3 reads TGTGCCAGCAGTTTTCAAGGGGGCACTGAAGCTTTCTTT.

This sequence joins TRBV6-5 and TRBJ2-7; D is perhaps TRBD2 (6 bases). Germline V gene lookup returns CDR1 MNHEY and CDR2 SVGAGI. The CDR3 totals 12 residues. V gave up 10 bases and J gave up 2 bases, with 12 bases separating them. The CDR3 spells CATSGDPYEQYF. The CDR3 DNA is TGTGCCACCTCGGGGGACCCCTACGAGCAGTACTTC.

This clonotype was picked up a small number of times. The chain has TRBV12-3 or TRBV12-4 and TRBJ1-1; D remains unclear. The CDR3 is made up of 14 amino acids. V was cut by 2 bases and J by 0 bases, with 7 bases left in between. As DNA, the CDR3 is TGTGCCAGCAGTTTAAATGACGTGAACACTGAAGCTTTCTTT. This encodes CASSLNDVNTEAFF.

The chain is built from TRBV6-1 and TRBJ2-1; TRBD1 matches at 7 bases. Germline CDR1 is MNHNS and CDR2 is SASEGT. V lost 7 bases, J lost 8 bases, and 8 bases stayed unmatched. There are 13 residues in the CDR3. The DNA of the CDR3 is TGTGCCAGCACAGGGACAGTCTTGCATGAGCAGTTCTTC. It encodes CASTGTVLHEQFF.

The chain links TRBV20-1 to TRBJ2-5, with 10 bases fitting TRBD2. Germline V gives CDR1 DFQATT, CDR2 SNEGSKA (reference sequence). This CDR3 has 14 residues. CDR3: CTSQAGGPPETQYF. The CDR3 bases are TGCACCAGCCAAGCGGGAGGGCCCCCAGAGACCCAGTACTTC.

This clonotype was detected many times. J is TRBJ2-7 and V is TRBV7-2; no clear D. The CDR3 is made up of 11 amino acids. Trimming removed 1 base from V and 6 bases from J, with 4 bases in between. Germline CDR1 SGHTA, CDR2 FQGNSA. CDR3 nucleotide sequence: TGTGCCAGCAGCTTAGTGGCCGAGCAGTACTTC. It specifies CASSLVAEQYF.

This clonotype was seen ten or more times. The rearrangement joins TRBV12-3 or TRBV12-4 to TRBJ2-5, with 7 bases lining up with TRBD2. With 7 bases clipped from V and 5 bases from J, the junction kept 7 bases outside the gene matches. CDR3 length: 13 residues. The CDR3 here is CASNRGGSETQYF. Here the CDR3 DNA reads TGTGCCAGCAACCGGGGCGGGAGCGAGACCCAGTACTTC.

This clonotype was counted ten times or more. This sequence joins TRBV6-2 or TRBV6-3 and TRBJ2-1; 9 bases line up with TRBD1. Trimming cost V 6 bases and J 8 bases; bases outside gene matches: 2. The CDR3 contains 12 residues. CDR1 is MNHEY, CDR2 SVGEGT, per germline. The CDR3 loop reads CASSRQGDEQFF. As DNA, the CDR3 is TGTGCCAGCAGCAGACAGGGGGATGAGCAGTTCTTC.

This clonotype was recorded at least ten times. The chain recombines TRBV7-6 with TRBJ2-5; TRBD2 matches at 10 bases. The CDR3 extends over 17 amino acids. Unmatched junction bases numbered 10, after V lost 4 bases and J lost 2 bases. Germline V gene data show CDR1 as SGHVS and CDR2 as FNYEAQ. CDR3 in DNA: TGTGCCAGCAGCTCGGCCAGGACTAGCGGATTACAAGAGACCCAGTACTTC. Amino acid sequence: CASSSARTSGLQETQYF.

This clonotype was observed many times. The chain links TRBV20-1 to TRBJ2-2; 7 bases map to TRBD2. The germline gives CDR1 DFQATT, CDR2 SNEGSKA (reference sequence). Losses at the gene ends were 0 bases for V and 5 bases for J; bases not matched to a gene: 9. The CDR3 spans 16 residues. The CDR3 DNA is TGCAGTGCTAGAGATCTTCCGGGAGGCCAAACCGGGGAGCTGTTTTTT. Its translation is CSARDLPGGQTGELFF.

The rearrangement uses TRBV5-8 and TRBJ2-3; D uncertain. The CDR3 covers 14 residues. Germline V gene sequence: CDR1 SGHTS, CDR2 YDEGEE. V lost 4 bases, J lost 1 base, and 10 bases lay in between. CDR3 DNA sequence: TGTGCCAGCAGCCCCGGGCGTCGCACAGATACGCAGTATTTT. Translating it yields CASSPGRRTDTQYF.

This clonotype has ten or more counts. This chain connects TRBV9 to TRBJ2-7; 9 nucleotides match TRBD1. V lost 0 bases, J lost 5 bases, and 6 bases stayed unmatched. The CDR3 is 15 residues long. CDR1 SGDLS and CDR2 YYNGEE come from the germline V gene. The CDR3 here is CASSVGDREDHEQYF. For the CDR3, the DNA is TGTGCCAGCAGCGTAGGGGACAGGGAGGACCACGAGCAGTACTTC.

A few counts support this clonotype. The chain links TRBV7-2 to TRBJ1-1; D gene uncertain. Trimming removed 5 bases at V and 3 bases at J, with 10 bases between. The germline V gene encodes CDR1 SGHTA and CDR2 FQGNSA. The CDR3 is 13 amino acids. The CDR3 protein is CASSANKDTEAFF. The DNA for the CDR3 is TGTGCCAGCAGCGCTAATAAGGACACTGAAGCTTTCTTT.

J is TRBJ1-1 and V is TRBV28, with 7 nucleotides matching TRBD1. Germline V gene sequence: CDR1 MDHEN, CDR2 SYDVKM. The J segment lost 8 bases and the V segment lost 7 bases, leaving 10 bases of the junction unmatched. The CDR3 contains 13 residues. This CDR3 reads CASTDGGGVEAFF. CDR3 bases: TGTGCCAGCACCGACGGAGGGGGCGTAGAAGCTTTCTTT.

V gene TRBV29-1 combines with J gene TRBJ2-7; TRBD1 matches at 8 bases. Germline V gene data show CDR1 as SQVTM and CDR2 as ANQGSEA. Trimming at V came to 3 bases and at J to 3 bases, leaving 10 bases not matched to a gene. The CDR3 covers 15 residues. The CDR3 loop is CSVDLFSGQGYEQYF. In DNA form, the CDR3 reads TGCAGCGTTGACTTGTTCTCCGGACAGGGCTACGAGCAGTACTTC.

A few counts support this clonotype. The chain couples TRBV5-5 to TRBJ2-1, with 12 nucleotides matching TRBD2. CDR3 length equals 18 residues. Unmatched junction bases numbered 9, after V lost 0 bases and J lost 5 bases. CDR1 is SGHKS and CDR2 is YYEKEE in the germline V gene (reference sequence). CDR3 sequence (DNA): TGTGCCAGCAGCTTGGTGGCTAGCGGGAGGGTCAGGGACAATGAGCAGTTCTTC. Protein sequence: CASSLVASGRVRDNEQFF.

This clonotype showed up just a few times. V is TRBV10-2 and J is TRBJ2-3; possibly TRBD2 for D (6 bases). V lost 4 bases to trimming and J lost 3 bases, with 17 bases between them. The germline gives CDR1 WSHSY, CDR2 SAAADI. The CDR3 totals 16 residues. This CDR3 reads CASSARLGGLTDTQYF. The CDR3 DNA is TGCGCCAGCAGTGCCAGACTAGGTGGTTTGACAGATACGCAGTATTTT.